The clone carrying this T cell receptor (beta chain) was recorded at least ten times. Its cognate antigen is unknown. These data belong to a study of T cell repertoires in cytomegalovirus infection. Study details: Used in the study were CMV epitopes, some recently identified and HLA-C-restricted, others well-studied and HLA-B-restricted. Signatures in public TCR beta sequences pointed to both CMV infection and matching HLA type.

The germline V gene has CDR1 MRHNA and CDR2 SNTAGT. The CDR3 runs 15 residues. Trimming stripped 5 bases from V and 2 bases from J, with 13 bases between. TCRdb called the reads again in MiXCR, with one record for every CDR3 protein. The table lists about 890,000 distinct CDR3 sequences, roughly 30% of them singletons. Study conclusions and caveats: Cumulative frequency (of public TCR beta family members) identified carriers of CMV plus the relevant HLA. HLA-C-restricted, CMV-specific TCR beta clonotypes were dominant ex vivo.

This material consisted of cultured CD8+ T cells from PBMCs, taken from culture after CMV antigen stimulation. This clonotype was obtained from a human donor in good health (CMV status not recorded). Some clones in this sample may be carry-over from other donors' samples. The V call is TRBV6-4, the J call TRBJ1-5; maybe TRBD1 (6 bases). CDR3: CASSLEYRGNQPQHF. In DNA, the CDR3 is TGTGCCAGCAGTCTAGAGTACAGGGGCAATCAGCCCCAGCATTTT.